This T cell receptor (beta chain) was captured by sequencing in a study of blood T cell repertoires in COVID-19. Study-level information: Specimens from acute and convalescent COVID-19 originated in the United States, Italy and Spain. T cells, B-cell-depleted T cells, or PBMCs supplied cDNA or gDNA.

In the authors' workflow: Estimation of nucleated cell counts was performed using reference gene primer amplification. TCRdb's table, derived via immunoSEQ multiplex PCR, lists solely in-frame clones and lacks some. V and J calls plus clone size are reproduced from that table; the DNA served to infer D and trimming. In the table there are approximately 90,000 clones, approximately 90% of which are singletons. This CDR3 is 12 amino acids long. V lost 3 bases, J lost 8 bases, and 1 base stayed unmatched. Germline loops: CDR1 SGDLS, CDR2 YYNGEE. This clonotype was obtained from a man aged 60-69 years with acute or convalescent COVID-19. The J gene is TRBJ1-2, the V gene TRBV9, with 10 bases fitting TRBD1. The sequenced sample consisted of peripheral blood. CDR3 sequence: CASSETGGGYTF. CDR3 coding DNA: TGTGCCAGCAGCGAGACAGGGGGCGGCTACACCTTC.